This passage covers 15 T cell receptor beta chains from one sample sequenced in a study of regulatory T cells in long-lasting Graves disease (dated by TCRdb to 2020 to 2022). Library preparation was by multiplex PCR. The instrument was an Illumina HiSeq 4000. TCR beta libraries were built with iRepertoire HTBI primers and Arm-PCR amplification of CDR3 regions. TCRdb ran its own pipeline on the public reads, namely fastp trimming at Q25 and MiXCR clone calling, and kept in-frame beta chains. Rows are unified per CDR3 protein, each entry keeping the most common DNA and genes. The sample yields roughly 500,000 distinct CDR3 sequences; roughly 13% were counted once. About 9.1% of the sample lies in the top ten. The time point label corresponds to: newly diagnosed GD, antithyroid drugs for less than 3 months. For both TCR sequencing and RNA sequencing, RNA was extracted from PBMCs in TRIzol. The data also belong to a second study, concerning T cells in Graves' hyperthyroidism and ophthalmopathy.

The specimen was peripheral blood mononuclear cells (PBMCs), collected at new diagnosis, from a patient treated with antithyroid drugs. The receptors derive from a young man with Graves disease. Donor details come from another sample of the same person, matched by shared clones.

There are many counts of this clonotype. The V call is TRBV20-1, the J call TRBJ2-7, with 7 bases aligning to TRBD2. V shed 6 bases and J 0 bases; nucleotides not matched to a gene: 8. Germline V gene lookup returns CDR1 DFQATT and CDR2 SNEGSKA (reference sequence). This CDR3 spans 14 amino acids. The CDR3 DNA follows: TGCAGTGCCCACCCTAGCGGTTACTCCTACGAGCAGTACTTC. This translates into CSAHPSGYSYEQYF.

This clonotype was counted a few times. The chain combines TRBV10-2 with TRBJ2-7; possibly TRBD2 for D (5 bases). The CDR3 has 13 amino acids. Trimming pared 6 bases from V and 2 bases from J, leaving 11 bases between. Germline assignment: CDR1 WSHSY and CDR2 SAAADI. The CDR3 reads CASSTLVPYEQYF. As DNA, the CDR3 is TGCGCCAGCAGCACACTAGTACCCTACGAGCAGTACTTC.

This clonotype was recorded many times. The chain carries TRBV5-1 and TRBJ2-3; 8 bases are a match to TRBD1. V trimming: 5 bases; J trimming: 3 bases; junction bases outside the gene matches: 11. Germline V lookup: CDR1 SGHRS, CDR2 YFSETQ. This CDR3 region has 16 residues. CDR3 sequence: CASSSSPQGATDTQYF. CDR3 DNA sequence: TGCGCCAGCAGTTCCTCCCCCCAGGGGGCAACAGATACGCAGTATTTT. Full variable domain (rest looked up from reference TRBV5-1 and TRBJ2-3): KAGVTQTPRYLIKTRGQQVTLSCSPISGHRSVSWYQQTPGQGLQFLFEYFSETQRNKGNFPGRFSGRQFSNSRSEMNVSTLELGDSALYLCASSSSPQGATDTQYFGPGTRLTVL.

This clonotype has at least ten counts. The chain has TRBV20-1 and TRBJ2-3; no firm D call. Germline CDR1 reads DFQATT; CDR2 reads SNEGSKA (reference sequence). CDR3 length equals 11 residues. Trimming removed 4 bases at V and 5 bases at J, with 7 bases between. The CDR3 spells CSAISGDTQYF. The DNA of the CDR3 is TGCAGTGCTATTTCAGGAGATACGCAGTATTTT.

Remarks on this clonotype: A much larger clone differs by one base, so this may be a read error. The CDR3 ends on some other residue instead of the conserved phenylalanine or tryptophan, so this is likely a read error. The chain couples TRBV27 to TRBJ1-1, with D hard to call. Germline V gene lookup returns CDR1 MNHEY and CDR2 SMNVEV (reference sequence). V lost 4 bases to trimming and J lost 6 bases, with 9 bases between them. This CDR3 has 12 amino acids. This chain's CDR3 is CASSSALAEAFS. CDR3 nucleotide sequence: TGTGCCAGCAGTTCGGCGTTGGCTGAAGCTTTCTCT.

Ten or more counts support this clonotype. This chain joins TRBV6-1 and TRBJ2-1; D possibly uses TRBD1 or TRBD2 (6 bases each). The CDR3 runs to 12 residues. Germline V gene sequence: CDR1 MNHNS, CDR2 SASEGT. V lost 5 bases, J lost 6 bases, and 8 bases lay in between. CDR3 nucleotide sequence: TGTGCCAGCAGTCCGGGGGCCAATGAGCAGTTCTTC. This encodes CASSPGANEQFF.

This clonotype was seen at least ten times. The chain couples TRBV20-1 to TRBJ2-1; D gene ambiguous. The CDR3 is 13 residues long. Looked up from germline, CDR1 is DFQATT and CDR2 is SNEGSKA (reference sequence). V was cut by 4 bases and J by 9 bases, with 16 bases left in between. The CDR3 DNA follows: TGCAGTGCTAAACGCATCCTACTGATTGAGCAGTTCTTC. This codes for CSAKRILLIEQFF.

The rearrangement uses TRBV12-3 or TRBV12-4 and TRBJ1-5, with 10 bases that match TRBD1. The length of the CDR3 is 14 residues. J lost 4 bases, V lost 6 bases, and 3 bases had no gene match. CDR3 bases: TGTGCCAGCAGGAGGGGACAGGGGAATCAGCCCCAGCATTTT. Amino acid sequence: CASRRGQGNQPQHF.

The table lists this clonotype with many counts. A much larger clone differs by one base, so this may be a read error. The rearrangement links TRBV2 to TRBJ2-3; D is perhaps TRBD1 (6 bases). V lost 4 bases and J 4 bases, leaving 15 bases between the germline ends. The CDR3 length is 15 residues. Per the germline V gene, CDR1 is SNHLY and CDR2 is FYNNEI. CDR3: CASSAGQGNADTQYF. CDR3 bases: TGTGCCAGCAGTGCGGGGCAGGGGAACGCAGATACGCAGTATTTT. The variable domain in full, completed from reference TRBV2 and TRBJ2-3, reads EPEVTQTPSHQVTQMGQEVILRCVPISNHLYFYWYRQILGQKVEFLVSFYNNEISEKSEIFDDQFSVERPDGSNFTLKIRSTKLEDSAMYFCASSAGQGNADTQYFGPGTRLTVL.

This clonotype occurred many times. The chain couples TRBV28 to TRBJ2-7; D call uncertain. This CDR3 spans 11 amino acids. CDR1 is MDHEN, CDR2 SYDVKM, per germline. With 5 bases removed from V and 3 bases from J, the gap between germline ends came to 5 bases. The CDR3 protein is CASSKSYEQYF. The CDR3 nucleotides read TGTGCCAGCAGTAAGAGCTACGAGCAGTACTTC. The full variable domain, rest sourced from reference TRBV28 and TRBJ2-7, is DVKVTQSSRYLVKRTGEKVFLECVQDMDHENMFWYRQDPGLGLRLIYFSYDVKMKEKGDIPEGYSVSREKKERFSLILESASTNQTSMYLCASSKSYEQYFGPGTRLTVT.

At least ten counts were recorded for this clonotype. The CDR3 protein is CASSSPGGGYTF. The CDR3 DNA reads as TGTGCCAGCAGCTCCCCGGGGGGGGGCTACACCTTC. The chain employs TRBV7-2 and TRBJ1-2, with D possibly matching TRBD1 (5 bases). The germline V gene has CDR1 SGHTA and CDR2 FQGNSA. The CDR3 contains 12 residues. V was cut by 4 bases and J by 8 bases, with 11 bases left in between. The variable domain in full, with the rest retrieved from reference TRBV7-2 and TRBJ1-2, is GAGVSQSPSNKVTEKGKDVELRCDPISGHTALYWYRQSLGQGLEFLIYFQGNSAPDKSGLPSDRFSAERTGGSVSTLTIQRTQQEDSAVYLCASSSPGGGYTFGSGTRLTVV.

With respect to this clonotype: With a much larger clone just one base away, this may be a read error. The DNA for the CDR3 is TGTGCCAGCAGTTACTCGAGTGGAACAGGGGTCGGATACCAAGAGACCCTGTACTTC. This codes for CASSYSSGTGVGYQETLYF. J is TRBJ2-5 and V is TRBV6-2 or TRBV6-3, with 7 positions matching TRBD1. The CDR3 contains 19 residues. CDR1 and CDR2 (germline): MNHEY, SVGEGT.

The CDR3 region is CASSPGTPNTQYF. The CDR3 DNA reads as TGCGCCAGCAGCCCCGGGACGCCAAATACGCAGTATTTT. The chain has TRBV5-1 and TRBJ2-3; perhaps D is TRBD1 or TRBD2 (5 bases each). CDR1 SGHRS and CDR2 YFSETQ come from the germline V gene. There are 13 residues in the CDR3. Trimming removed 4 bases from V and 7 bases from J, with 13 bases in between.

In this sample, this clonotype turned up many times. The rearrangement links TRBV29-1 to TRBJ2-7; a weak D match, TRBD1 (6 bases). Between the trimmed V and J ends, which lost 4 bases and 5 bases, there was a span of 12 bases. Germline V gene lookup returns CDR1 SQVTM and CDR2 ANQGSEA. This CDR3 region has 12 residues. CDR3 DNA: TGCAGCGTTGGGGAACAGGGAAACGAGCAGTACTTC. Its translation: CSVGEQGNEQYF.

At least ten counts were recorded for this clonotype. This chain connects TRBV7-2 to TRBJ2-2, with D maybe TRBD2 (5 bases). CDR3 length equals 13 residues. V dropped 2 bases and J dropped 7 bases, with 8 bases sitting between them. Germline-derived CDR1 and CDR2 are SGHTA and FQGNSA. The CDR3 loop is CASSLSRVGELFF. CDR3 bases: TGTGCCAGCAGCTTATCGAGGGTCGGGGAGCTGTTTTTT.